What follows describes a single T cell receptor (beta chain). The antigen is not known. The sample comes from a study of post-analysis software for immune sequencing data. Study observations and caveats: For normalized Chao1 diversity, multiple sclerosis patients scored significantly lower than controls did. Roughly five TRBV segments appeared more often in patients than in controls, and TRBV5-6, TRBV5-1 and TRBV20-1 were among these. The F measure placed samples prepared in the same batch into strongly shared clusters.

V lost 2 bases, J lost 0 bases, and 15 bases lay in between. The CDR3 loop spans 17 amino acids. The germline CDR1 and CDR2 sequences are MNHNS and SASEGT. TCR beta libraries were prepared from cDNA with unique molecular identifiers. From about 1 to 10 million T cells, roughly 540,000 cDNA molecules were obtained. TCRdb re-derived calls from the PCR reads in MiXCR, one entry per CDR3 protein. The sample includes 150,000 to 200,000 distinct CDR3 sequences, under 40% of them seen just once. This chain joins TRBV6-1 and TRBJ2-3; no reliable D call. This sequence was found in a girl between 5 and 17 years old with multiple sclerosis. The sequencing used blood, collected after autologous hematopoietic stem cell transplantation. The CDR3 spells CASSERVAPYSTDTQYF. CDR3 nucleotides: TGTGCCAGCAGTGAACGCGTTGCCCCCTATAGCACAGATACGCAGTATTTT.